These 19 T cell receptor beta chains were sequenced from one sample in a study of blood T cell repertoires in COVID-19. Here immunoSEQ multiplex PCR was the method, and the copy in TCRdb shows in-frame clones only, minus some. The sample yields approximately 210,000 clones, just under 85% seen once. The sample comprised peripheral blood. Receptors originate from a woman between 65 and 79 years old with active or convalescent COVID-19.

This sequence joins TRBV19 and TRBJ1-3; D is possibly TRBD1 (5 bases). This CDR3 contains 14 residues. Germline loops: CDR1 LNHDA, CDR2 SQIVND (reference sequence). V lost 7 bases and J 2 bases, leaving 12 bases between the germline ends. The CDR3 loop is CASTGGGAGNTIYF. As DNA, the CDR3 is TGTGCCAGTACCGGGGGGGGAGCTGGAAACACCATATATTTT.

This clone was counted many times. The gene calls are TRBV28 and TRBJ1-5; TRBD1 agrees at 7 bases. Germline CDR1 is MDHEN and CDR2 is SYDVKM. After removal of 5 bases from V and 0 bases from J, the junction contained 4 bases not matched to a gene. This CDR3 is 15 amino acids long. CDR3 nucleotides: TGTGCCAGCAGTCGTGCAGGGGGTAGCAATCAGCCCCAGCATTTT. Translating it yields CASSRAGGSNQPQHF.

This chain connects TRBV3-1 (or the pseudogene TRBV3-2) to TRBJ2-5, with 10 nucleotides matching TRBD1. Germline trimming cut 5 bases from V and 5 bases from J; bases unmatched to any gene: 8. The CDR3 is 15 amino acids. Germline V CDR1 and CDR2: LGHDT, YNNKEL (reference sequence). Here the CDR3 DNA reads TGTGCCAGCAGCATTCGGACAGGGGGTGGTGAGACCCAGTACTTC. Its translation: CASSIRTGGGETQYF.

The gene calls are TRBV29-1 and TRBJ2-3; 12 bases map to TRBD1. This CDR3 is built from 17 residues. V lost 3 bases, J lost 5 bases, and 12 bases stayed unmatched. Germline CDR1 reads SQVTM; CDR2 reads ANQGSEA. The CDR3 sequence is CSVDGLTGTGGGDTQYF. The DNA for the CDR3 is TGCAGCGTTGACGGCCTCACCGGGACAGGGGGCGGAGATACGCAGTATTTT.

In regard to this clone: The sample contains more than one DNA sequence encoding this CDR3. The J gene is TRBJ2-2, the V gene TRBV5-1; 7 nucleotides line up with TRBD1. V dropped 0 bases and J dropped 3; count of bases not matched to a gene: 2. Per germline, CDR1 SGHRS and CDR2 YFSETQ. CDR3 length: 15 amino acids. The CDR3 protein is CASSLDRGDTGELFF. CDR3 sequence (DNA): TGCGCCAGCAGCTTGGACAGGGGCGACACCGGGGAGCTGTTTTTT.

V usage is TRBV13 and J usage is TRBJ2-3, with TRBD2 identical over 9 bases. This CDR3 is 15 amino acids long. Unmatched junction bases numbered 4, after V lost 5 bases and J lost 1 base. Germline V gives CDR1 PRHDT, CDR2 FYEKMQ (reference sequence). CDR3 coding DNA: TGTGCCAGCAGCCTTTTAGCGGGGGGCACAGATACGCAGTATTTT. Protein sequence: CASSLLAGGTDTQYF.

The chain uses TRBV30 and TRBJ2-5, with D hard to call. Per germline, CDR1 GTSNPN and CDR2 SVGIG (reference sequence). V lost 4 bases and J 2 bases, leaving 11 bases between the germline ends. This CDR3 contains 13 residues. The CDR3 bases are TGTGCCTGGATGAGCCCGAATCAAGAGACCCAGTACTTC. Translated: CAWMSPNQETQYF.

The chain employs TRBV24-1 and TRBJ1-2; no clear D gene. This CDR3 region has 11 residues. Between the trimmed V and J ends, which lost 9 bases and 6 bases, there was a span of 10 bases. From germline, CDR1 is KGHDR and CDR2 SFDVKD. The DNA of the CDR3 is TGTGCCACCGCCCGCGGCAATGGCTACACCTTC. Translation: CATARGNGYTF.

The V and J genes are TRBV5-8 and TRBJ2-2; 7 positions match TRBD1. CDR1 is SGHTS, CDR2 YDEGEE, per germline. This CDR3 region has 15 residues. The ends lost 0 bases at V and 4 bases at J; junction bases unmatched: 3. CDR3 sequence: CASSLDRGGTGELFF. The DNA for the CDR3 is TGTGCCAGCAGCTTGGACAGGGGTGGCACCGGGGAGCTGTTTTTT. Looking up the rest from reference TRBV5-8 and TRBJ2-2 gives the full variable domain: EAGVTQSPTHLIKTRGQQATLRCSPISGHTSVYWYQQALGLGLQFLLWYDEGEERNRGNFPPRFSGRQFPNYSSELNVNALELEDSALYLCASSLDRGGTGELFFGEGSRLTVL.

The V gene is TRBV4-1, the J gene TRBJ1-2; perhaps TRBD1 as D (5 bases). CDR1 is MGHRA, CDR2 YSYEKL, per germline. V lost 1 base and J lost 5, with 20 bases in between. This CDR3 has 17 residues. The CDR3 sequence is CASSQAEPGLGRYGYTF. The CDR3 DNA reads TGCGCCAGCAGCCAAGCCGAGCCGGGACTGGGTAGATATGGCTACACCTTC.

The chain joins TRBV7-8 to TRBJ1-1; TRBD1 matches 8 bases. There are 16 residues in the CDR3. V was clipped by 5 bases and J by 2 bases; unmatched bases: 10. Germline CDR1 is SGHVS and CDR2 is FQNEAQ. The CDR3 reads CASSPDRGRENTEAFF. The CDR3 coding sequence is TGTGCCAGCAGCCCTGACAGGGGACGGGAAAACACTGAAGCTTTCTTT.

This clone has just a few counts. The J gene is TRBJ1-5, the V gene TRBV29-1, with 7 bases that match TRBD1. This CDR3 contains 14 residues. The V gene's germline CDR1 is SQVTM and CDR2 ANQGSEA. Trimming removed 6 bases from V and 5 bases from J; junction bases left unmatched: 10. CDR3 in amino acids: CSVTSGTADQPQHF. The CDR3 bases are TGCAGCGTCACTTCCGGGACAGCCGATCAGCCCCAGCATTTT. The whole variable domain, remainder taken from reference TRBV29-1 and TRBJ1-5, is SAVISQKPSRDICQRGTSLTIQCQVDSQVTMMFWYRQQPGQSLTLIATANQGSEATYESGFVIDKFPISRPNLTFSTLTVSNMSPEDSSIYLCSVTSGTADQPQHFGDGTRLSIL.

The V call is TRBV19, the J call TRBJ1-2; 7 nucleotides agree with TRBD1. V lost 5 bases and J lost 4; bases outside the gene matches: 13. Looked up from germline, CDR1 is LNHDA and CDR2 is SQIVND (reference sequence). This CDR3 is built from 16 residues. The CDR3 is CASSVPLRQGGYGYTF. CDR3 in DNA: TGTGCCAGTAGTGTTCCACTCCGACAGGGCGGCTATGGCTACACCTTC.

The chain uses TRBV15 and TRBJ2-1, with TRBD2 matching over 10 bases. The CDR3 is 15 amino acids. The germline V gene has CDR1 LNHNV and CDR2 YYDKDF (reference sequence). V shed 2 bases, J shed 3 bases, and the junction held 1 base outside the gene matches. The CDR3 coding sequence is TGTGCCACCAGCAGACGGACTAGCGGCTACAATGAGCAGTTCTTC. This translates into CATSRRTSGYNEQFF.

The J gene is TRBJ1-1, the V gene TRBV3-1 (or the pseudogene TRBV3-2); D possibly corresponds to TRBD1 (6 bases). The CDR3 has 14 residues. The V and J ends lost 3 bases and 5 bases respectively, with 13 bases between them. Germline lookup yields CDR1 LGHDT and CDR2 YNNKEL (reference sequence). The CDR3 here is CASSQGRQGTEAFF. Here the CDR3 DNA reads TGTGCCAGCAGCCAGGGTCGTCAGGGGACTGAAGCTTTCTTT.

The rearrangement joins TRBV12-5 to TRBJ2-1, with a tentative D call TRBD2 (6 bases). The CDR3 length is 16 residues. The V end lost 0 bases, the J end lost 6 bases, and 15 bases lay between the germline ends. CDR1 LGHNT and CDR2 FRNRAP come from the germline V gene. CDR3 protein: CASGLVLGGTPNEQFF. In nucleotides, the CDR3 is TGTGCTAGTGGTTTGGTACTGGGCGGGACCCCCAATGAGCAGTTCTTC.

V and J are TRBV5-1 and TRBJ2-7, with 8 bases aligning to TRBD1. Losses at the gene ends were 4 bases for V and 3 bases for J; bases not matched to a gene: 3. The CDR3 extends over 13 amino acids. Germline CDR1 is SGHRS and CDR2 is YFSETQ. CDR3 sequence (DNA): TGCGCCAGCAGCGGAGGACAGGGCTACGAGCAGTACTTC. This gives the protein CASSGGQGYEQYF.

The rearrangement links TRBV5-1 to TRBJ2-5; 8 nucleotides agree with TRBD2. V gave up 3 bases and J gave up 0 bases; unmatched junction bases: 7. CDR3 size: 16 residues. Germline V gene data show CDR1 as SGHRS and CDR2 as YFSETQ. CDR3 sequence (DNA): TGCGCCAGCAGCTCCCTCGGGAGGGCCTACCAAGAGACCCAGTACTTC. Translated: CASSSLGRAYQETQYF.

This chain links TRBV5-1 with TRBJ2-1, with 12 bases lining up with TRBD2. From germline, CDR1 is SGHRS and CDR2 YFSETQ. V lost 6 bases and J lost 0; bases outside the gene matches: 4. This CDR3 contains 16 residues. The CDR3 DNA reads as TGCGCCAGCAAGGGACTAGCGGGCACCTCCTACAATGAGCAGTTCTTC. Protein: CASKGLAGTSYNEQFF. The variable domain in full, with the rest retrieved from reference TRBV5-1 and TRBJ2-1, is KAGVTQTPRYLIKTRGQQVTLSCSPISGHRSVSWYQQTPGQGLQFLFEYFSETQRNKGNFPGRFSGRQFSNSRSEMNVSTLELGDSALYLCASKGLAGTSYNEQFFGPGTRLTVL.